This TCR beta chain originates from a study of control samples from healthy donors and cancer patients. CDR1 MGHRA and CDR2 YSYEKL come from the germline V gene. CDR3 length: 16 amino acids. V trimming: 0 bases; J trimming: 6 bases; junction bases outside the gene matches: 9. Sequencing used immunoSEQ multiplex PCR; TCRdb keeps in-frame clones, though not all of them. In the table there are roughly 150,000 clones, approximately 94% of which are singletons. Sequencing was done on a sample of blood. This chain joins TRBV4-1 and TRBJ2-7, with 9 bases that match TRBD1. The source of this sequence is a man aged 18 to 30 in good health. The CDR3, as DNA: TGCGCCAGCAGCCAAGATCGTTGGGACAGGGATGGCGAGCAGTACTTC. It is translated as CASSQDRWDRDGEQYF.